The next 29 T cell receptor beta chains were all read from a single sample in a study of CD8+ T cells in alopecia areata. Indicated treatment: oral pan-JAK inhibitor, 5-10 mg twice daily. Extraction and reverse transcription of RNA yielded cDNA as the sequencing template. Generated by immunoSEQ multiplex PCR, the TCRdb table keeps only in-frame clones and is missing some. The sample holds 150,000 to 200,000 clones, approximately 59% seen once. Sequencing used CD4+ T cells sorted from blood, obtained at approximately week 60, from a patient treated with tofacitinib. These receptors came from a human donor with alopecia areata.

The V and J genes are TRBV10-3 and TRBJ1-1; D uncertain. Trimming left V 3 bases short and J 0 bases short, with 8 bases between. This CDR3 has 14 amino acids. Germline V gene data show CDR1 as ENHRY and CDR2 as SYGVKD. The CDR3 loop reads CAISEGRLNTEAFF. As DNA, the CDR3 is TGTGCCATCAGTGAAGGACGGCTGAACACTGAAGCTTTCTTT.

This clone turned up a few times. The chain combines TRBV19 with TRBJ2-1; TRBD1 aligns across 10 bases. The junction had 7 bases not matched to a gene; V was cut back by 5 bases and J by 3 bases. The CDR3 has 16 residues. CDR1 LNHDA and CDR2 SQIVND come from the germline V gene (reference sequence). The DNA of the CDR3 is TGTGCCAGTAGTCGACGGACAGGGGGAATCTACAATGAGCAGTTCTTC. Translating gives CASSRRTGGIYNEQFF. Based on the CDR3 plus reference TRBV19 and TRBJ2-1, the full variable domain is DGGITQSPKYLFRKEGQNVTLSCEQNLNHDAMYWYRQDPGQGLRLIYYSQIVNDFQKGDIAEGYSVSREKKESFPLTVTSAQKNPTAFYLCASSRRTGGIYNEQFFGPGTRLTVL.

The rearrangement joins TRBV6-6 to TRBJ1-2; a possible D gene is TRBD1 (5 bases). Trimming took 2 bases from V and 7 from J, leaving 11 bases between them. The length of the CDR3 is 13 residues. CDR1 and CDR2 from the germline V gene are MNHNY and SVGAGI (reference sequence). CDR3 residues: CASSYTEGSGYTF. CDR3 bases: TGTGCCAGCAGTTACACGGAGGGGTCTGGCTACACCTTC.

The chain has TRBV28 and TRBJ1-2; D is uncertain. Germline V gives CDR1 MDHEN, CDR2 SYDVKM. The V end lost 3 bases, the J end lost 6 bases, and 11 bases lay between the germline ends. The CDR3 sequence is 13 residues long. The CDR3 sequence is CASSLSLGHGYTF. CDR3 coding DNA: TGTGCCAGCAGTTTGTCACTAGGTCATGGCTACACCTTC.

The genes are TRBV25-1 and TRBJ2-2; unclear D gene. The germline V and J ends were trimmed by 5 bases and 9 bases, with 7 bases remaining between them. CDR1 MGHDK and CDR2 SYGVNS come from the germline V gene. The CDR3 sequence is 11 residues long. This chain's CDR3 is CASSLDRELFF. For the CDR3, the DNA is TGTGCCAGCAGTCTTGATCGGGAGCTGTTTTTT.

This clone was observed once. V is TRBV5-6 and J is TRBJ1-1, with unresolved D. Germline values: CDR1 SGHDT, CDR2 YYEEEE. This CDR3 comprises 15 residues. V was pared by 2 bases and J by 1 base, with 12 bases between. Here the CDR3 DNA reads TGTGCCAGCAGCTTAACCAGGCTTTCGAACACTGAAGCTTTCTTT. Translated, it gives CASSLTRLSNTEAFF.

CDR3 sequence (DNA): TGTGCCTGGGGCCCCCGGGAGACCCAGTACTTC. Translation: CAWGPRETQYF. V gene TRBV30 combines with J gene TRBJ2-5; unclear D gene. Trimming cost V 5 bases and J 5 bases, with 9 bases left between them. Germline lookup yields CDR1 GTSNPN and CDR2 SVGIG (reference sequence). The CDR3 spans 11 residues.

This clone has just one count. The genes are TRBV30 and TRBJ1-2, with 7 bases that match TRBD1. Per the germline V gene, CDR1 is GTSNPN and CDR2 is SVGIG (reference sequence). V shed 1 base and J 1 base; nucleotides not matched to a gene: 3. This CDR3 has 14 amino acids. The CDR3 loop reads CAWSAGQLNYGYTF. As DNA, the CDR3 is TGTGCCTGGAGTGCGGGACAGCTTAACTATGGCTACACCTTC.

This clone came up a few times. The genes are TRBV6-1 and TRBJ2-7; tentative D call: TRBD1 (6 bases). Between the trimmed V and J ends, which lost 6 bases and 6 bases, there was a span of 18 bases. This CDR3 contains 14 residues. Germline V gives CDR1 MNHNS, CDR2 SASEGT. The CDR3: CASRKDLQGSEQYF. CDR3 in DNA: TGTGCCAGCAGAAAGGACTTACAGGGATCCGAGCAGTACTTC.

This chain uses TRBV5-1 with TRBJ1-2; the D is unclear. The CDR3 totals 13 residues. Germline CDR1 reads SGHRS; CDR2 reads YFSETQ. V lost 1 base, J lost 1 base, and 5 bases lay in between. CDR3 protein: CASSLSGNYGYTF. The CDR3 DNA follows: TGCGCCAGCAGCTTGTCTGGTAACTATGGCTACACCTTC.

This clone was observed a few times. The CDR3 loop is CSVASQGAKNIQYF. The CDR3 DNA reads as TGCAGCGTTGCTTCCCAGGGTGCCAAAAACATTCAGTACTTC. The genes are TRBV29-1 and TRBJ2-4, with a possible D match to TRBD1 (5 bases). From germline, CDR1 is SQVTM and CDR2 ANQGSEA. With 4 bases removed from V and 1 base from J, the gap between germline ends came to 11 bases. The CDR3 loop spans 14 amino acids.

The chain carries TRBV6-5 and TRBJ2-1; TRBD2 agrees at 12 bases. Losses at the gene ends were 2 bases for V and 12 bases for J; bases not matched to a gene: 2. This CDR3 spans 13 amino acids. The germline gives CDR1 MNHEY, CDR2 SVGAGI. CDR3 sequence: CASSYGLAGRQFF. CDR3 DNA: TGTGCCAGCAGTTACGGACTAGCGGGGCGGCAGTTCTTC.

CDR3 DNA: TGTGCCAGTAGTAACAGTAGGGGCACTGAAGCTTTCTTT. The encoded protein is CASSNSRGTEAFF. The chain combines TRBV19 with TRBJ1-1, with a possible D match to TRBD1 (5 bases). Germline V gene lookup returns CDR1 LNHDA and CDR2 SQIVND (reference sequence). The V gene lost 4 bases and the J gene lost 4 bases, with 10 bases spanning the gap. The CDR3 runs 13 residues. Full variable domain (rest looked up from reference TRBV19 and TRBJ1-1): DGGITQSPKYLFRKEGQNVTLSCEQNLNHDAMYWYRQDPGQGLRLIYYSQIVNDFQKGDIAEGYSVSREKKESFPLTVTSAQKNPTAFYLCASSNSRGTEAFFGQGTRLTVV.

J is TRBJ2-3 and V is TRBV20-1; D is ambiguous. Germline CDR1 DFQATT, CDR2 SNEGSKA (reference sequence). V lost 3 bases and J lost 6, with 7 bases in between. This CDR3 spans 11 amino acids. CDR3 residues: CSASIEDTQYF. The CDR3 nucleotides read TGCAGTGCTAGTATAGAGGATACGCAGTATTTT.

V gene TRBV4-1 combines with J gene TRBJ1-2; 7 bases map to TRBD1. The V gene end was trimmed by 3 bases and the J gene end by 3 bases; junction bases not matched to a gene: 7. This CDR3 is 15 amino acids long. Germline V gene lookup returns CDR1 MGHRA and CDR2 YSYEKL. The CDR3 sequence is CASSQTGTSYYGYTF. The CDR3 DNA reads TGCGCCAGCAGCCAGACAGGGACATCCTACTATGGCTACACCTTC.

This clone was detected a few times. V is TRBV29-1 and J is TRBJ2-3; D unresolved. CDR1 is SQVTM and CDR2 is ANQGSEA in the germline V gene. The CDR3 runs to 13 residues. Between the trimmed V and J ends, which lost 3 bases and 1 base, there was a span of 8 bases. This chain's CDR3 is CSVDIRGTDTQYF. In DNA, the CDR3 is TGCAGCGTTGATATTCGCGGCACAGATACGCAGTATTTT.

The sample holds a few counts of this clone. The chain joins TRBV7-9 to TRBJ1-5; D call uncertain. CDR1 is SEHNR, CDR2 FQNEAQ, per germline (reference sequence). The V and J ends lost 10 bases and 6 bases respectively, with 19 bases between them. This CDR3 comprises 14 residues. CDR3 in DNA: TGTGCCACCTCAACTGAAAAGGGATCTCAGCCCCAGCATTTT. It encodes CATSTEKGSQPQHF. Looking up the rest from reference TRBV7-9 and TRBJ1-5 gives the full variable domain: DTGVSQNPRHKITKRGQNVTFRCDPISEHNRLYWYRQTLGQGPEFLTYFQNEAQLEKSRLLSDRFSAERPKGSFSTLEIQRTEQGDSAMYLCATSTEKGSQPQHFGDGTRLSIL.

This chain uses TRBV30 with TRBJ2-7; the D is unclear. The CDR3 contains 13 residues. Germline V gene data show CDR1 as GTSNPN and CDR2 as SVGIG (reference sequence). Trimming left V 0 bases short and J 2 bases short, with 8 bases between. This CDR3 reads CAWSVSRTYEQYF. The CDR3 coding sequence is TGTGCCTGGAGTGTAAGCAGGACCTACGAGCAGTACTTC. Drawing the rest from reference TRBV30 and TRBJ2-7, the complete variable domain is SQTIHQWPATLVQPVGSPLSLECTVEGTSNPNLYWYRQAAGRGLQLLFYSVGIGQISSEVPQNLSASRPQDRQFILSSKKLLLSDSGFYLCAWSVSRTYEQYFGPGTRLTVT.

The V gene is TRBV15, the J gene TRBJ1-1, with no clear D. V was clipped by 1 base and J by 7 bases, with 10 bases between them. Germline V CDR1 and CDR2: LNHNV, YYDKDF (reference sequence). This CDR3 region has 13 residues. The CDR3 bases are TGTGCCACCAGCAGAGGACGAGAAAATGAAGCTTTCTTT. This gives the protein CATSRGRENEAFF. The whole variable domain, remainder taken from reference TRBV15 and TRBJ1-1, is DAMVIQNPRYQVTQFGKPVTLSCSQTLNHNVMYWYQQKSSQAPKLLFHYYDKDFNNEADTPDNFQSRRPNTSFCFLDIRSPGLGDTAMYLCATSRGRENEAFFGQGTRLTVV.

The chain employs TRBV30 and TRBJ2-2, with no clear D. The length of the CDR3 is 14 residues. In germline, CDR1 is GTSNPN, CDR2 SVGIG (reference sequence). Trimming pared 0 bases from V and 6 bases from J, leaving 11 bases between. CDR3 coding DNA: TGTGCCTGGAGTGTACGGTTTTTGGCCGGGGAGCTGTTTTTT. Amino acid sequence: CAWSVRFLAGELFF.

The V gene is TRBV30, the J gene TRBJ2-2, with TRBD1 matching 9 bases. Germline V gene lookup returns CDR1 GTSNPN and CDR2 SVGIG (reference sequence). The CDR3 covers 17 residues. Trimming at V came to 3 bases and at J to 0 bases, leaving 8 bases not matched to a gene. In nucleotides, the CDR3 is TGTGCCTGGAGCGACAGGGGGAGACCCGCGAACACCGGGGAGCTGTTTTTT. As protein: CAWSDRGRPANTGELFF.

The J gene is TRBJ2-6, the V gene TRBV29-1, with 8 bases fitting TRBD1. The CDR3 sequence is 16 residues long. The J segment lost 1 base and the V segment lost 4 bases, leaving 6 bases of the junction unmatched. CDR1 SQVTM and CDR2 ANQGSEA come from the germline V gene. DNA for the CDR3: TGCAGCGTTGCCGCAGGGGGCTATTCTGGGGCCAACGTCCTGACTTTC. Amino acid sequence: CSVAAGGYSGANVLTF.

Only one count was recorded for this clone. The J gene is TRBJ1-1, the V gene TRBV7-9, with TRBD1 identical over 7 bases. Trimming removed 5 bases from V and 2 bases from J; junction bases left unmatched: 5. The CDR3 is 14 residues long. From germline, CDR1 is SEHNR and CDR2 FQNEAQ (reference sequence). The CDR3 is CASSPRQGNTEAFF. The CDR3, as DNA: TGTGCCAGCAGCCCTCGACAGGGAAACACTGAAGCTTTCTTT. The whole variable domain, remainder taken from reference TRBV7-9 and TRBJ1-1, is DTGVSQNPRHKITKRGQNVTFRCDPISEHNRLYWYRQTLGQGPEFLTYFQNEAQLEKSRLLSDRFSAERPKGSFSTLEIQRTEQGDSAMYLCASSPRQGNTEAFFGQGTRLTVV.

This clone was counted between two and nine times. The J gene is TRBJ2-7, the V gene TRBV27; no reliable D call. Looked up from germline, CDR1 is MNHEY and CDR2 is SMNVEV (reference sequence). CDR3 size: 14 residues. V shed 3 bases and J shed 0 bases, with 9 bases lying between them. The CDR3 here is CASSLQAASYEQYF. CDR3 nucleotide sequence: TGTGCCAGCAGTTTGCAGGCTGCCTCCTACGAGCAGTACTTC.

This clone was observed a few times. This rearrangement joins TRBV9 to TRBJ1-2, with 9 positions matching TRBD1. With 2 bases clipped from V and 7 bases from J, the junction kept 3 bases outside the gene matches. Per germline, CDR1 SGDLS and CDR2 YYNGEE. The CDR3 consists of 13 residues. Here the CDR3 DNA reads TGTGCCAGCAGCGTGGACAGGGGATCTGGCTACACCTTC. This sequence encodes CASSVDRGSGYTF. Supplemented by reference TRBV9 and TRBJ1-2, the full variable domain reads DSGVTQTPKHLITATGQRVTLRCSPRSGDLSVYWYQQSLDQGLQFLIQYYNGEERAKGNILERFSAQQFPDLHSELNLSSLELGDSALYFCASSVDRGSGYTFGSGTRLTVV.

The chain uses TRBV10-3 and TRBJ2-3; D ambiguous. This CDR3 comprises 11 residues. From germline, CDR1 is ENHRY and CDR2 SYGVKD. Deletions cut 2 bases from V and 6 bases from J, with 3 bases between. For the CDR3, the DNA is TGTGCCATCAGTGAGGAGGATACGCAGTATTTT. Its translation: CAISEEDTQYF.

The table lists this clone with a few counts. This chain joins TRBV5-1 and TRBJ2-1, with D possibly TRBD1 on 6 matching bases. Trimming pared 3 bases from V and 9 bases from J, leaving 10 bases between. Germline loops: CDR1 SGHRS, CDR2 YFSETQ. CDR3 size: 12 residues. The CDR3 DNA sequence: TGCGCCAGCAGCTACGGACAGAGTGAGCAGTTCTTC. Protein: CASSYGQSEQFF. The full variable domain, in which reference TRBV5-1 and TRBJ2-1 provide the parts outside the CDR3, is KAGVTQTPRYLIKTRGQQVTLSCSPISGHRSVSWYQQTPGQGLQFLFEYFSETQRNKGNFPGRFSGRQFSNSRSEMNVSTLELGDSALYLCASSYGQSEQFFGPGTRLTVL.

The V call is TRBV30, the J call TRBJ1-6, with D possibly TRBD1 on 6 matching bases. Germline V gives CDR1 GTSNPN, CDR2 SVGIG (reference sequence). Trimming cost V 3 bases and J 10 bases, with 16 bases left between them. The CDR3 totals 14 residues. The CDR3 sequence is CAWRPTGFFSPLHF. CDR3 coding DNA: TGTGCCTGGAGACCAACAGGGTTTTTCTCACCCCTCCACTTT.

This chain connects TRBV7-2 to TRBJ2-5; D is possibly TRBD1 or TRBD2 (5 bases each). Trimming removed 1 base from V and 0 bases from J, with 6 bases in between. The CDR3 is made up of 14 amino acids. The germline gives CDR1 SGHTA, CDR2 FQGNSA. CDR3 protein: CASSLGGNQETQYF. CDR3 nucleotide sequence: TGTGCCAGCAGCTTAGGGGGGAACCAAGAGACCCAGTACTTC.